These 32 T cell receptor beta chains were sequenced from one sample in a study of CD4 T cells in relation to SARS-CoV-2 and coronaviruses (dated by TCRdb to about 2021). CD4+ T cells from unexposed donors were collected before the COVID-19 pandemic (2011-2018). The method behind the library was the immunoSEQ multiplex PCR assay. TCRdb provides this immuneACCESS table in a form limited to in-frame rearrangements. Some clones are lacking; in checked studies, under half of them reflect an unresolved V gene, and why the rest are absent is not known. This sample lists about 65,000 clones; 75% to 90% were detected once. The ten largest clonotypes hold 1.6% of the sample. The sequenced sample was memory CD4+ T cells from PBMCs. In light of the paper, this sample's cell subset or site label describes: memory (non-naive) CD4+ T cells. The origin of the receptors is a human donor in good health.

This clone was seen only a few times. The chain joins TRBV5-4 to TRBJ1-2, with D perhaps matching TRBD1 (5 bases). Germline values: CDR1 SGHNT, CDR2 YYREEE (reference sequence). The CDR3 runs to 12 residues. Trimming took 8 bases from V and 8 from J, leaving 16 bases between them. CDR3 nucleotides: TGTGCCAGTTCGGGGTCAGGGTACGGCTACACCTTC. Translating gives CASSGSGYGYTF.

This chain connects TRBV5-4 to TRBJ2-1; 9 bases match TRBD2. CDR1 and CDR2 from the germline V gene are SGHNT and YYREEE (reference sequence). V lost 6 bases to trimming and J lost 8 bases; unmatched junction nucleotides: 12. The CDR3 is 15 residues long. The CDR3 loop is CASTYLSGGWDEQFF. The CDR3, as DNA: TGTGCCAGCACGTATCTTAGCGGGGGCTGGGATGAGCAGTTCTTC.

The CDR3 coding sequence is TGTGCCAGCAGCTTACTAGCGGGAATCACAGATACGCAGTATTTT. Translation: CASSLLAGITDTQYF. The chain recombines TRBV13 with TRBJ2-3; 9 bases map to TRBD2. V lost 2 bases and J lost 2; bases outside the gene matches: 2. Germline V CDR1 and CDR2: PRHDT, FYEKMQ (reference sequence). This CDR3 has 15 residues.

This clone has more than one count but fewer than ten. The chain has TRBV29-1 and TRBJ2-7; D unresolved. Germline V CDR1 and CDR2: SQVTM, ANQGSEA. V lost 5 bases, J lost 6 bases, and 8 bases lay in between. The length of the CDR3 is 10 residues. CDR3 sequence reads: CSVWRGEQYF. The CDR3 DNA reads as TGCAGCGTTTGGCGTGGCGAGCAGTACTTC.

This sequence joins TRBV6-2 or TRBV6-3 and TRBJ1-5, with TRBD1 as a possible D gene (5 bases). CDR3 length equals 15 residues. Trimming took 5 bases from V and 0 from J, leaving 11 bases between them. From germline, CDR1 is MNHEY and CDR2 SVGEGT. CDR3 coding DNA: TGTGCCAGCAGTCGATTAGGGGATAGCAATCAGCCCCAGCATTTT. Translated, it gives CASSRLGDSNQPQHF.

A few counts support this clone. This chain uses TRBV5-1 with TRBJ1-2; 7 bases are shared with TRBD1. CDR1 and CDR2 (germline): SGHRS, YFSETQ. The CDR3 is 15 residues long. Unmatched junction bases numbered 10, after V lost 4 bases and J lost 4 bases. The CDR3 bases are TGCGCCAGCAGCCCGGGACAGCATGTACTCTATGGCTACACCTTC. Translated: CASSPGQHVLYGYTF. Variable domain in full (rest from reference TRBV5-1 and TRBJ1-2): KAGVTQTPRYLIKTRGQQVTLSCSPISGHRSVSWYQQTPGQGLQFLFEYFSETQRNKGNFPGRFSGRQFSNSRSEMNVSTLELGDSALYLCASSPGQHVLYGYTFGSGTRLTVV.

V is TRBV10-3 and J is TRBJ1-4; D is unresolved. Germline V gene sequence: CDR1 ENHRY, CDR2 SYGVKD. This CDR3 contains 14 residues. Trimming left V 2 bases short and J 7 bases short, with 11 bases between. Here the CDR3 DNA reads TGTGCCATCAGTGAGAGGCCAGTTCTTGAAAAACTGTTTTTT. Translated: CAISERPVLEKLFF.

The V call is TRBV10-3, the J call TRBJ2-7, with D perhaps TRBD2 (5 bases). The V end lost 8 bases, the J end lost 0 bases, and 11 bases lay between the germline ends. CDR1 is ENHRY, CDR2 SYGVKD, per germline. The CDR3 is 13 residues long. The CDR3 nucleotides read TGTGCCATCGCCGGGGTACTCTCCTACGAGCAGTACTTC. Protein product: CAIAGVLSYEQYF.

The chain uses TRBV28 and TRBJ1-2; TRBD1 might be the D (5 bases). Germline V gene sequence: CDR1 MDHEN, CDR2 SYDVKM. CDR3 size: 12 residues. Trimming shortened V by 7 bases and J by 5 bases, and 11 bases separated the two germline ends. CDR3 DNA: TGTGCCAGCACCCAAAGGGGTTATGGCTACACCTTC. Translation: CASTQRGYGYTF.

This clone was detected only once. The rearrangement joins TRBV3-1 (or the pseudogene TRBV3-2) to TRBJ1-6, with D perhaps TRBD1 (5 bases). Germline CDR1 LGHDT, CDR2 YNNKEL (reference sequence). Trimming stripped 1 base from V and 0 bases from J, with 10 bases between. This CDR3 has 17 amino acids. CDR3 DNA: TGTGCCAGCAGCCAAGCTCCAGGGAGCTCCTATAATTCACCCCTCCACTTT. The encoded protein is CASSQAPGSSYNSPLHF.

This sequence joins TRBV7-9 and TRBJ2-1; 11 positions agree with TRBD1. Per the germline V gene, CDR1 is SEHNR and CDR2 is FQNEAQ (reference sequence). The CDR3 is 14 residues long. V lost 5 bases and J lost 5; bases outside the gene matches: 2. CDR3 DNA sequence: TGTGCCAGCAGCACGGGACAGGGGGACAATGAGCAGTTCTTC. This encodes CASSTGQGDNEQFF.

The rearrangement links TRBV30 to TRBJ2-5; 7 bases align to TRBD2. Germline lookup yields CDR1 GTSNPN and CDR2 SVGIG (reference sequence). Trimming took 5 bases from V and 4 from J; bases not matched to a gene: 10. The CDR3 loop spans 14 amino acids. The CDR3 nucleotides are TGTGCCTGGGGTCGGGGGGAGGGCGGAGAGACCCAGTACTTC. Translation: CAWGRGEGGETQYF.

The CDR3: CATSDFSGVSYNEQFF. The CDR3 coding sequence is TGTGCCACCAGTGATTTCTCAGGGGTCTCCTACAATGAGCAGTTCTTC. The chain is built from TRBV24-1 and TRBJ2-1; D is perhaps TRBD1 (6 bases). V lost 1 base to trimming and J lost 0 bases, with 9 bases between them. CDR1 and CDR2 from the germline V gene are KGHDR and SFDVKD. This CDR3 has 16 amino acids.

The chain recombines TRBV7-8 with TRBJ1-3; D unresolved. Trimming stripped 4 bases from V and 9 bases from J, with 19 bases between. The CDR3 is 15 amino acids. Per germline, CDR1 SGHVS and CDR2 FQNEAQ. As DNA, the CDR3 is TGTGCCAGCAGCTCGTCACCGACATTGAGGAGCACCATATATTTT. The encoded protein is CASSSSPTLRSTIYF.

The chain employs TRBV15 and TRBJ2-2, with 7 positions matching TRBD1. The trim removed 1 base at V and 1 base at J, leaving 3 bases unmatched. Germline V gene data show CDR1 as LNHNV and CDR2 as YYDKDF (reference sequence). This CDR3 contains 16 residues. The CDR3 is CATSRARTGNTGELFF. The DNA for the CDR3 is TGTGCCACCAGCAGAGCCAGGACAGGGAACACCGGGGAGCTGTTTTTT.

This clone was counted only a few times. The J gene is TRBJ1-2, the V gene TRBV30, with no clear D. V shed 1 base and J shed 8 bases, with 5 bases lying between them. Germline V lookup: CDR1 GTSNPN, CDR2 SVGIG (reference sequence). CDR3 length equals 10 residues. Here the CDR3 reads CAWSGVGYTF. The CDR3 nucleotides are TGTGCCTGGAGTGGGGTCGGCTACACCTTC.

The V call is TRBV11-2, the J call TRBJ2-1; 7 positions agree with TRBD2. The ends lost 5 bases at V and 9 bases at J; junction bases unmatched: 10. Germline V gene lookup returns CDR1 SGHAT and CDR2 FQNNGV. The CDR3 is 14 residues long. CDR3 in DNA: TGTGCCAGCAGCCTTAGCGGGTTGGACGGTGAGCAGTTCTTC. As protein: CASSLSGLDGEQFF.

This clone was seen a single time. The chain has TRBV10-3 and TRBJ1-3; no clear D gene. The CDR3 is 14 residues long. Between the trimmed V and J ends, which lost 3 bases and 0 bases, there was a span of 6 bases. Germline CDR1 reads ENHRY; CDR2 reads SYGVKD. The CDR3: CAISEYISGNTIYF. The DNA of the CDR3 is TGTGCCATCAGTGAATACATCTCTGGAAACACCATATATTTT.

This clone was recorded a few times. The chain uses TRBV7-9 and TRBJ1-6, with 9 bases lining up with TRBD1. V gave up 4 bases and J gave up 4 bases; unmatched junction bases: 5. The CDR3 covers 16 residues. Germline lookup yields CDR1 SEHNR and CDR2 FQNEAQ (reference sequence). CDR3 sequence (DNA): TGTGCCAGCAGCTCTTCGACAGGGGGGTATAATTCACCCCTCCACTTT. This sequence encodes CASSSSTGGYNSPLHF.

This chain connects TRBV9 to TRBJ2-1, with 8 bases matching TRBD2. In germline, CDR1 is SGDLS, CDR2 YYNGEE. The CDR3 totals 13 residues. The junction had 3 bases not matched to a gene; V was cut back by 4 bases and J by 6 bases. The CDR3 is CASSPRGGNEQFF. CDR3 DNA: TGTGCCAGCAGCCCCCGGGGGGGCAATGAGCAGTTCTTC.

The table lists this clone with a few counts. J is TRBJ2-3 and V is TRBV19, with 10 bases lining up with TRBD2. Germline CDR1 LNHDA, CDR2 SQIVND (reference sequence). The CDR3 loop spans 16 amino acids. J lost 2 bases, V lost 5 bases, and 7 bases had no gene match. The CDR3 reads CASSLRTSGDTDTQYF. Written as DNA, the CDR3 is TGTGCCAGTAGTCTCCGAACTAGCGGGGACACAGATACGCAGTATTTT.

CDR3 DNA sequence: TGTGCCAGTAGTATCGGACAGCGAAAGAACACTGAAGCTTTCTTT. Translated, it gives CASSIGQRKNTEAFF. The chain couples TRBV19 to TRBJ1-1; the D gene is possibly TRBD1 (6 bases). V dropped 3 bases and J dropped 1 base, with 12 bases sitting between them. The CDR3 extends over 15 amino acids. CDR1 LNHDA and CDR2 SQIVND come from the germline V gene (reference sequence).

This clone was observed a single time. The chain links TRBV5-1 to TRBJ2-1; D tentatively reads TRBD1 or TRBD2 (5 bases each). V lost 5 bases, J lost 3 bases, and 12 bases lay in between. Per germline, CDR1 SGHRS and CDR2 YFSETQ. CDR3 length: 14 residues. The CDR3 nucleotides are TGCGCCAGCAGAAGGGACGGAGGCTACAATGAGCAGTTCTTC. As protein: CASRRDGGYNEQFF.

The gene calls are TRBV19 and TRBJ1-6; 9 bases line up with TRBD1. Germline V gives CDR1 LNHDA, CDR2 SQIVND (reference sequence). The CDR3 length is 16 residues. Unmatched junction bases numbered 10, after V lost 6 bases and J lost 7 bases. The CDR3 DNA reads as TGTGCCAGTAGACCGCCGGGACAGGGCAACAATTCACCCCTCCACTTT. As protein: CASRPPGQGNNSPLHF.

The chain links TRBV7-2 to TRBJ2-5; D not certain. CDR1 SGHTA and CDR2 FQGNSA come from the germline V gene. V gave up 1 base and J gave up 2 bases, with 17 bases separating them. The CDR3 loop spans 17 amino acids. CDR3 nucleotides: TGTGCCAGCAGCTTAGGCCTATCGGCAGGAGATCAAGAGACCCAGTACTTC. It encodes CASSLGLSAGDQETQYF.

The chain recombines TRBV2 with TRBJ2-3; D possibly corresponds to TRBD2 (6 bases). The CDR3 is 13 amino acids. Trimming pared 7 bases from V and 1 base from J, leaving 9 bases between. Germline V gives CDR1 SNHLY, CDR2 FYNNEI. Here the CDR3 reads CASIASGTDTQYF. Here the CDR3 DNA reads TGTGCCAGCATAGCTAGCGGCACAGATACGCAGTATTTT.

The chain employs TRBV11-3 and TRBJ2-3, with 10 bases that match TRBD2. The CDR3 totals 14 residues. Trimming took 4 bases from V and 7 from J; bases not matched to a gene: 5. Germline CDR1 is SGHNT and CDR2 is YENEEA. The CDR3 reads CASSWSGGAHTQYF. CDR3 coding DNA: TGTGCCAGCAGCTGGAGCGGGGGGGCCCATACGCAGTATTTT. The variable domain in full, with the rest retrieved from reference TRBV11-3 and TRBJ2-3, is EAGVVQSPRYKIIEKKQPVAFWCNPISGHNTLYWYLQNLGQGPELLIRYENEEAVDDSQLPKDRFSAERLKGVDSTLKIQPAELGDSAVYLCASSWSGGAHTQYFGPGTRLTVL.

The chain is built from TRBV6-2 or TRBV6-3 and TRBJ1-1; a weak D match, TRBD1 (5 bases). The ends were cut back, 5 bases at V and 6 bases at J, with 22 bases in the middle. The germline CDR1 and CDR2 sequences are MNHEY and SVGEGT. The CDR3 length is 16 residues. Here the CDR3 DNA reads TGTGCCAGCAGTCCGCCAGATGGCAGGGCCCCCCCTGAAGCTTTCTTT. This gives the protein CASSPPDGRAPPEAFF.

The chain links TRBV9 to TRBJ2-2; no reliable D call. The germline CDR1 and CDR2 sequences are SGDLS and YYNGEE. Trimming took off 4 bases at V and 3 bases at J, with 13 bases between the two ends. This CDR3 spans 15 amino acids. The CDR3 DNA sequence: TGTGCCAGCAGCCTAACGGGCGTGGACACCGGGGAGCTGTTTTTT. It translates to CASSLTGVDTGELFF.

DNA for the CDR3: TGTGCCAGCAGTGAAGGAGGACTAGCGGGGGGGACCGGGGAGCTGTTTTTT. Protein sequence: CASSEGGLAGGTGELFF. The V and J genes are TRBV2 and TRBJ2-2; 15 positions agree with TRBD2. Losses at the gene ends were 1 base for V and 5 bases for J; bases not matched to a gene: 2. Germline assignment: CDR1 SNHLY and CDR2 FYNNEI. The CDR3 covers 17 residues.

The J gene is TRBJ2-7, the V gene TRBV6-2 or TRBV6-3, with D perhaps matching TRBD1 or TRBD2 (5 bases each). Germline CDR1 MNHEY, CDR2 SVGEGT. The ends were cut back, 2 bases at V and 4 bases at J, with 12 bases in the middle. The CDR3 sequence is 14 residues long. DNA for the CDR3: TGTGCCAGCAGTTACGTGGGACGTCTATACGAGCAGTACTTC. It is translated as CASSYVGRLYEQYF.

The chain is built from TRBV23-1 and TRBJ1-2, with 12 bases that match TRBD1. Being an ORF, TRBV23-1 has a function that is uncertain. V shed 10 bases and J 7 bases; nucleotides not matched to a gene: 22. The CDR3 covers 18 residues. Here the CDR3 reads CATSLGNIGDRGRLGYTF. CDR3 nucleotide sequence: TGCGCCACTTCCTTAGGGAATATCGGGGACAGGGGGCGGCTTGGCTACACCTTC.